The rows below give T cell receptor beta chains drawn from one sample of a study of T-cell memory formation after mild COVID-19. TCRdb reprocessed the 5' RACE reads with MiXCR, giving one entry per CDR3 protein. The sample yields 500,000 to 550,000 distinct CDR3 sequences, about a fifth seen once. Sequencing was performed on PBMCs or a T cell subset sorted from them (not recorded which). All receptors derive from an adult woman who had mild COVID-19 (a few samples of this study predate the infection). Cell type and time point are not known. Each CDR3 is given with its conserved first and last residue. A D gene is named only where the DNA matches it firmly. For some rows the clone size is stated as once, few or many, or as a class when expanded; others skip it.

d_call	clone_size	v_call	j_call	cdr3_aa	cdr3_nt
TRBD2	few	TRBV24-1	TRBJ2-1	CATSDRMAGGGNEQFF	TGTGCCACCAGTGATAGGATGGCGGGAGGGGGGAATGAGCAGTTCTTC
-	-	TRBV11-2	TRBJ2-7	CASSLAVGLPVMEYF	TGTGCCAGCAGCTTAGCCGTTGGACTACCCGTAATGGAGTACTTC
-	few	TRBV9	TRBJ2-7	CASSVEAVSSYEQYF	TGTGCCAGCAGCGTAGAGGCCGTGAGCTCCTACGAGCAGTACTTC
-	-	TRBV12-3/TRBV12-4	TRBJ2-7	CASSSPRASSYEQYF	TGTGCCAGCAGTTCGCCCCGGGCGTCCTCCTACGAGCAGTACTTC
TRBD2	few	TRBV7-9	TRBJ2-1	CASSLGASGGREQFF	TGTGCCAGCAGCTTAGGGGCTAGCGGGGGGAGAGAGCAGTTCTTC
-	few	TRBV5-6	TRBJ2-7	CASSHGISYEQYF	TGTGCCAGCAGTCACGGGATCTCCTACGAGCAGTACTTC
-	-	TRBV7-9	TRBJ1-1	CALGAQGMNTEAFF	TGTGCCCTCGGGGCGCAGGGGATGAACACTGAAGCTTTCTTT
TRBD1	-	TRBV6-2/TRBV6-3	TRBJ2-3	CATLPGGVRGTQYF	TGTGCCACCCTTCCAGGGGGAGTACGGGGTACGCAGTATTTT
TRBD1	-	TRBV18	TRBJ2-6	CASSPLGPSGGPGANVLTF	TGTGCCAGCTCACCCCTCGGCCCTTCAGGGGGCCCTGGGGCCAACGTCCTGACTTTC
-	-	TRBV12-3/TRBV12-4	TRBJ1-2	CASSPRIGTQGPTFYGYTF	TGTGCCAGCAGTCCCCGAATTGGGACGCAAGGCCCCACCTTCTATGGCTACACCTTC
-	-	TRBV5-6	TRBJ1-2	CASSLASAGGLNYGYTF	TGTGCCAGCAGCTTGGCCTCGGCAGGAGGATTAAACTATGGCTACACCTTC
-	few	TRBV4-3	TRBJ1-2	CASSQEALGGYGYTF	TGCGCCAGCAGCCAAGAAGCCCTTGGGGGGTATGGCTACACCTTC